Listed here are 30 T cell receptor beta chains from one sample, sequenced in a study of patients and donors after allogeneic stem cell transplantation. From the RT-PCR reads, TCRdb called clonotypes with MiXCR, one entry per CDR3 protein. This sample has some 230,000 distinct CDR3 sequences; 13% to 15% occur once, and the top ten carry more than 9%. What was sequenced was blood, either unsorted or a sorted T cell fraction (not recorded which). The receptors stem from a human donor who was either an allogeneic HSCT recipient or a stem cell or donor lymphocyte infusion donor (not recorded which). It is not recorded whose cells these are; they may come from a transplant donor.

The chain uses TRBV27 and TRBJ2-4, with TRBD2 matching 7 bases. V trimming: 5 bases; J trimming: 0 bases; junction bases outside the gene matches: 4. Germline CDR1 is MNHEY and CDR2 is SMNVEV (reference sequence). The CDR3 spans 15 residues. CDR3 loop: CASSTLAEAKNIQYF. CDR3 nucleotides: TGTGCCAGCAGTACTCTAGCGGAAGCCAAAAACATTCAGTACTTC.

In its sample, this clonotype was seen a few times. This rearrangement joins TRBV5-6 to TRBJ2-4; D unclear. This CDR3 is built from 14 residues. V lost 0 bases, J lost 2 bases, and 6 bases lay in between. CDR1 is SGHDT, CDR2 YYEEEE, per germline. The CDR3 DNA reads as TGTGCCAGCAGCTTGGAGGTGTCCAAAAACATTCAGTACTTC. Protein product: CASSLEVSKNIQYF.

This chain connects TRBV11-2 to TRBJ1-2; D is unresolved. Germline V gene sequence: CDR1 SGHAT, CDR2 FQNNGV. The CDR3 spans 14 residues. Trimming removed 5 bases at V and 8 bases at J, with 18 bases between. In DNA, the CDR3 is TGTGCCAGCAGCCAAGGTCGTGTTCTCGAGGGCTACACCTTC. It yields the protein CASSQGRVLEGYTF.

This clonotype has just a few counts. This chain connects TRBV24-1 to TRBJ2-2; D may be TRBD1 or TRBD2 (5 bases each). Germline V gives CDR1 KGHDR, CDR2 SFDVKD. The CDR3 totals 16 residues. Trimming took 1 base from V and 5 from J, leaving 13 bases between them. The CDR3 loop is CATSDFGGKRTGELFF. The CDR3 nucleotides read TGTGCCACCAGTGATTTTGGGGGAAAGAGGACCGGGGAGCTGTTTTTT.

The chain uses TRBV20-1 and TRBJ1-5; 9 nucleotides match TRBD1. Germline CDR1 DFQATT, CDR2 SNEGSKA (reference sequence). CDR3 size: 17 residues. V shed 0 bases and J 3 bases; nucleotides not matched to a gene: 9. The DNA of the CDR3 is TGCAGTGCTAGAGAACAGGGGGCCCTTCCACTCAATCAGCCCCAGCATTTT. Protein sequence: CSAREQGALPLNQPQHF.

This clonotype showed up just a few times. The V call is TRBV2, the J call TRBJ2-3; D is undetermined. The CDR3 contains 14 residues. CDR1 SNHLY and CDR2 FYNNEI come from the germline V gene. V gave up 4 bases and J gave up 2 bases, with 10 bases separating them. CDR3 coding DNA: TGTGCCAGCAGTGTCGTAAGGGCCACAGATACGCAGTATTTT. This codes for CASSVVRATDTQYF.

DNA for the CDR3: TGTGCCAGCAACACAGGGGGCTTCGAGCAGTACTTC. This translates into CASNTGGFEQYF. V gene TRBV11-2 combines with J gene TRBJ2-7, with 9 bases matching TRBD1. Trimming cost V 7 bases and J 6 bases; bases outside gene matches: 4. Germline V gene sequence: CDR1 SGHAT, CDR2 FQNNGV. The CDR3 length is 12 residues.

The sample holds a few counts of this clonotype. The chain uses TRBV6-5 and TRBJ1-6, with 8 nucleotides matching TRBD1. V lost 2 bases, J lost 11 bases, and 8 bases stayed unmatched. The CDR3 length is 15 residues. CDR1 and CDR2 from the germline V gene are MNHEY and SVGAGI. CDR3 sequence (DNA): TGTGCCAGCAGTTACCTCGGACAGGGTGTGGCACCCCTCCACTTT. This sequence encodes CASSYLGQGVAPLHF.

The table lists this clonotype with a few counts. V is TRBV5-4 and J is TRBJ2-7, with 8 bases identical to TRBD1. Per the germline V gene, CDR1 is SGHNT and CDR2 is YYREEE (reference sequence). The CDR3 has 15 residues. J gave up 4 bases and V 3 bases, and 9 bases lay outside the gene matches. The CDR3 reads CASSWDQGTGYEQYF. Written as DNA, the CDR3 is TGTGCCAGCAGCTGGGATCAAGGGACAGGTTACGAGCAGTACTTC.

This clonotype was counted a few times. The CDR3 spells CASKNGGSHEQYF. The CDR3 DNA is TGTGCCAGCAAAAACGGGGGGAGCCACGAGCAGTACTTC. V usage is TRBV6-2 or TRBV6-3 and J usage is TRBJ2-7; 7 positions agree with TRBD2. The junction had 8 bases not matched to a gene; V was cut back by 7 bases and J by 5 bases. In germline, CDR1 is MNHEY, CDR2 SVGEGT. The CDR3 totals 13 residues.

The genes are TRBV6-6 and TRBJ2-3; no firm D call. The CDR3 length is 13 residues. The V end lost 2 bases, the J end lost 3 bases, and 6 bases lay between the germline ends. Germline CDR1 MNHNY, CDR2 SVGAGI (reference sequence). This CDR3 reads CASSYRRTDTQYF. In DNA form, the CDR3 reads TGTGCCAGCAGTTACCGGCGGACAGATACGCAGTATTTT.

This clonotype was recorded many times. This chain connects TRBV7-2 to TRBJ2-4; 7 bases agree with TRBD1. Germline lookup yields CDR1 SGHTA and CDR2 FQGNSA. The trim removed 5 bases at V and 6 bases at J, leaving 7 bases unmatched. This CDR3 is built from 14 residues. The CDR3 loop is CASSPGTDTNIQYF. For the CDR3, the DNA is TGTGCCAGCAGCCCTGGGACAGACACAAACATTCAGTACTTC.

The gene calls are TRBV15 and TRBJ1-5; 9 bases are shared with TRBD1. V was pared by 4 bases and J by 2 bases, with 12 bases of the junction left unmatched. Germline V CDR1 and CDR2: LNHNV, YYDKDF (reference sequence). CDR3 length: 18 residues. CDR3: CATSKGDRAVGGNQPQHF. The CDR3 nucleotides are TGTGCCACCAGCAAGGGGGACAGGGCTGTCGGGGGCAATCAGCCCCAGCATTTT.

The rearrangement uses TRBV3-1 and TRBJ2-1; 7 nucleotides line up with TRBD1. CDR1 and CDR2 (germline): LGHDT, YNNKEL (reference sequence). V dropped 4 bases and J dropped 10; count of bases not matched to a gene: 7. The CDR3 spans 13 residues. CDR3 DNA: TGTGCCAGCAGCCCTTCGACAGGGTTCGAGCAGTTCTTC. Encoded protein: CASSPSTGFEQFF.

The sample holds many counts of this clonotype. The rearrangement links TRBV18 to TRBJ2-3; D not resolved. V lost 3 bases, J lost 6 bases, and 16 bases lay in between. Looked up from germline, CDR1 is KGHSH and CDR2 is LQKENI. The CDR3 runs to 15 residues. CDR3 protein: CASSPFPGSTDTQYF. CDR3 nucleotides: TGTGCCAGCTCACCGTTTCCGGGTTCGACGGATACGCAGTATTTT.

This clonotype came up a few times. This chain links TRBV5-1 with TRBJ1-2; no definite D call. The V end lost 5 bases, the J end lost 4 bases, and 12 bases lay between the germline ends. The length of the CDR3 is 13 residues. The germline V gene has CDR1 SGHRS and CDR2 YFSETQ. CDR3 residues: CASRLAAIYGYTF. Here the CDR3 DNA reads TGCGCCAGCAGGCTGGCAGCTATCTATGGCTACACCTTC.

The chain couples TRBV20-1 to TRBJ2-1; no firm D call. The CDR3 length is 13 residues. V lost 6 bases and J lost 5, with 14 bases in between. CDR1 is DFQATT and CDR2 is SNEGSKA in the germline V gene (reference sequence). In DNA, the CDR3 is TGCAGTGCCCCACCCCGGGCCAACAATGAGCAGTTCTTC. Its protein is CSAPPRANNEQFF.

This clonotype was recorded many times. One end of the junction does not line up with germline, which may come from a read error. The chain recombines TRBV6-1 with TRBJ2-3; possible D gene TRBD1, 5 bases. CDR3 length: 12 residues. Germline V gene data show CDR1 as MNHNS and CDR2 as SASEGT. CDR3 residues: CSTAGSTDTQYF. The CDR3 DNA sequence: TGCTCGACAGCAGGCAGCACAGATACGCAGTATTTT.

This chain uses TRBV20-1 with TRBJ2-5; 7 bases match TRBD2. Trimming took 0 bases from V and 2 from J; bases not matched to a gene: 6. Germline CDR1 reads DFQATT; CDR2 reads SNEGSKA (reference sequence). The CDR3 runs 15 residues. The chain's CDR3 is CSARDYGRPQETQYF. Written as DNA, the CDR3 is TGCAGTGCTAGAGATTACGGGAGGCCTCAAGAGACCCAGTACTTC.

This clonotype has more than one count but fewer than ten. This sequence joins TRBV12-3 or TRBV12-4 and TRBJ1-1, with 7 bases matching TRBD1. The junction had 4 bases not matched to a gene; V was cut back by 5 bases and J by 1 base. CDR3 length: 14 residues. The DNA of the CDR3 is TGTGCCAGCAGTACAACAGGGGAGAACACTGAAGCTTTCTTT. Residues: CASSTTGENTEAFF.

This clonotype has just a few counts. The chain has TRBV20-1 and TRBJ2-5; 9 bases are shared with TRBD1. The CDR3 sequence is 15 residues long. Germline-derived CDR1 and CDR2 are DFQATT and SNEGSKA (reference sequence). V trimming: 5 bases; J trimming: 2 bases; junction bases outside the gene matches: 9. The CDR3 protein is CSALPPGQGQETQYF. CDR3 bases: TGCAGTGCTCTCCCCCCGGGACAGGGTCAAGAGACCCAGTACTTC.

This clonotype was seen at least ten times. The chain recombines TRBV14 with TRBJ1-6, with D perhaps matching TRBD1 (6 bases). The CDR3 covers 16 residues. Germline V lookup: CDR1 SGHDN, CDR2 FVKESK. V was clipped by 0 bases and J by 10 bases, with 16 bases between them. CDR3 sequence (DNA): TGTGCCAGCAGCCAAGAAGGGGGGGGTGGATACTCACCCCTCCACTTT. It yields the protein CASSQEGGGGYSPLHF.

This clonotype came up many times. The chain uses TRBV12-3 or TRBV12-4 and TRBJ2-2; D not certain. This CDR3 region has 14 residues. The V end was cut by 2 bases, the J end by 5 bases, with 9 bases between. Written as DNA, the CDR3 is TGTGCCAGCAGTTTACATAAGGGAACCGGGGAGCTGTTTTTT. It translates to CASSLHKGTGELFF.

The V and J genes are TRBV5-1 and TRBJ1-1; TRBD1 matches 7 bases. The CDR3 loop spans 15 amino acids. The germline gives CDR1 SGHRS, CDR2 YFSETQ. The ends lost 3 bases at V and 5 bases at J; junction bases unmatched: 10. The DNA for the CDR3 is TGCGCCAGCAGCTCTACACCGGGACAGACAACTGAAGCTTTCTTT. Amino acid sequence: CASSSTPGQTTEAFF.

This clonotype was seen ten or more times. The chain uses TRBV15 and TRBJ1-5; no firm D call. Germline CDR1 reads LNHNV; CDR2 reads YYDKDF (reference sequence). CDR3 length: 16 amino acids. V lost 5 bases to trimming and J lost 5 bases, with 19 bases between them. Here the CDR3 DNA reads TGTGCCACCAGCCAAGGTGGCAGTCGCGGGTATCAGCCCCAGCATTTT. The encoded protein is CATSQGGSRGYQPQHF.

This chain uses TRBV12-3 or TRBV12-4 with TRBJ2-3, with 12 positions matching TRBD1. The CDR3 covers 15 residues. Germline trimming cut 6 bases from V and 4 bases from J; bases unmatched to any gene: 5. The CDR3 region has the DNA TGTGCCAGCAGCGGGGACAGGGGGCGTTCAGATACGCAGTATTTT. Translation gives CASSGDRGRSDTQYF.

This clonotype has a count of ten or more. The chain links TRBV5-1 to TRBJ2-7, with D hard to call. The CDR3 is 15 amino acids. The germline V gene has CDR1 SGHRS and CDR2 YFSETQ. V gave up 0 bases and J gave up 2 bases, with 12 bases separating them. The DNA of the CDR3 is TGCGCCAGCAGCTTGGCCTCCAGCATTACCTACGAGCAGTACTTC. As protein: CASSLASSITYEQYF.

The chain combines TRBV6-2 or TRBV6-3 with TRBJ2-5, with TRBD1 matching 12 bases. The CDR3 is 16 residues long. Germline trimming cut 0 bases from V and 4 bases from J; bases unmatched to any gene: 3. Germline V lookup: CDR1 MNHEY, CDR2 SVGEGT. CDR3: CASSYSGTGGSETQYF. CDR3 bases: TGTGCCAGCAGTTACTCGGGGACAGGGGGCTCAGAGACCCAGTACTTC.

This clonotype turned up a few times. This chain joins TRBV4-2 and TRBJ1-3; no clear D gene. There are 17 residues in the CDR3. Trimming cost V 0 bases and J 0 bases, with 12 bases left between them. Germline assignment: CDR1 LGHNA and CDR2 YNFKEQ. CDR3 amino acids: CASSQDGRGSSGNTIYF. CDR3 nucleotide sequence: TGTGCCAGCAGCCAAGACGGGCGCGGAAGCTCTGGAAACACCATATATTTT.

This clonotype was found many times. The chain uses TRBV6-1 and TRBJ1-1; D may be TRBD1 (5 bases). This CDR3 has 14 amino acids. From germline, CDR1 is MNHNS and CDR2 SASEGT. V gave up 5 bases and J gave up 5 bases, with 15 bases separating them. The CDR3 DNA is TGTGCCAGCAGTCCCAGAGGCAGGGAAACTGAAGCTTTCTTT. It codes for CASSPRGRETEAFF.